These T cell receptor beta chains were read from a single sample in a study of cytomegalovirus exposure and HLA in healthy donors. The assay was immunoSEQ multiplex PCR, and TCRdb's table has in-frame clones only and misses some. The data show 150,000 or so clones, around nine tenths seen once. What was sequenced was PBMCs. The receptors come from a woman younger than 30 in good health and CMV-seronegative. CDR3s include the opening cysteine and the closing phenylalanine or tryptophan. Fields, in order: D gene, V gene, clone size, J gene, CDR3 DNA, CDR3 protein. The D gene is left open where the match is weak. Only part of the rows carry a size: once, few, many, or a class if the clone is expanded.

>TRBD2|TRBV2|NA|TRBJ2-1
TGTGCCAGCAGGCCCGGGACTAGCTTCAATGAGCAGTTCTTC
CASRPGTSFNEQFF
>NA|TRBV27|NA|TRBJ2-2
TGTGCCAGCAGTTCGCTGGAGGGCGACACCGGGGAGCTGTTTTTT
CASSSLEGDTGELFF
>TRBD1|TRBV9|NA|TRBJ2-6
TGTGCCAGCAGCAGGACAGGGGCGGATTCTGGGGCCAACGTCCTGACTTTC
CASSRTGADSGANVLTF
>TRBD1|TRBV18|NA|TRBJ2-7
TGTGCCAACTCACCGGGACAGGGGGCCTACGAGCAGTACTTC
CANSPGQGAYEQYF
>NA|TRBV6-6|NA|TRBJ1-1
TGTGCCAGCAGCCCCATGGGGGGTAACACTGAAGCTTTCTTT
CASSPMGGNTEAFF
>NA|TRBV9|NA|TRBJ2-7
TGTGCCAGCAGCGTAGGGTTGCGGGACGGCTCCTACGAGCAGTACTTC
CASSVGLRDGSYEQYF
>NA|TRBV7-6|once|TRBJ2-1
TGTGCCAGCAGCTTAGATTTGATGACTTACAATGAGCAGTTCTTC
CASSLDLMTYNEQFF
>TRBD1|TRBV28|NA|TRBJ2-1
TGTGCCAGCAGCGGACAGGGTTGGTACAATGAGCAGTTCTTC
CASSGQGWYNEQFF
>NA|TRBV6-5|few|TRBJ2-7
TGTGCCAGCAGTTACATGGTGGGGGGCTACGAGCAGTACTTC
CASSYMVGGYEQYF
>TRBD1|TRBV18|NA|TRBJ1-4
TGTGCCAGCTCACAGGACAGGGGGCCCTCAACTAATGAAAAACTGTTTTTT
CASSQDRGPSTNEKLFF
>NA|TRBV6-5|once|TRBJ1-5
TGTGCCAGCAAAAGCGGGGGTCAGCCCCAGCATTTT
CASKSGGQPQHF
>NA|TRBV7-9|NA|TRBJ1-6
TGTGCCAGCAGCACTGACTCCTATAATTCACCCCTCCACTTT
CASSTDSYNSPLHF
>NA|TRBV6-6|NA|TRBJ1-5
TGTGCCAGCAGTTATAGACAGCCAAATCAGCCCCAGCATTTT
CASSYRQPNQPQHF
>TRBD2|TRBV5-1|NA|TRBJ2-1
TGCGCCAGCAGCTTTGGGCTAGCGGATTACAATGAGCAGTTCTTC
CASSFGLADYNEQFF
>NA|TRBV30|NA|TRBJ1-2
TGTGCCTGGAGCTTCCTGTATGGCTACACCTTC
CAWSFLYGYTF
>TRBD2|TRBV28|NA|TRBJ2-1
TGTGCCAGCAGTTCCGGGACTAGCGGAACTTACAATGAGCAGTTCTTC
CASSSGTSGTYNEQFF
>TRBD1|TRBV27|NA|TRBJ2-3
TGTGCCACCAACAGGGGTACAGATACGCAGTATTTT
CATNRGTDTQYF
>TRBD2|TRBV15|NA|TRBJ2-7
TGTGCCACCAGCAGGGCAATTGGGCCGGGGACTAGCTCCTACGAGCAGTACTTC
CATSRAIGPGTSSYEQYF
>TRBD2|TRBV6-1|NA|TRBJ2-1
TGTGCCAGCAGTGAAGTTCTAGCGGGAGCGAATGAGCAGTTCTTC
CASSEVLAGANEQFF
>NA|TRBV6-5|NA|TRBJ1-1
TGTGCCAGCACTGTCAGCGCCCGGAACACTGAAGCTTTCTTT
CASTVSARNTEAFF
>NA|TRBV6-6|NA|TRBJ2-7
TGTGCCAGCAGTTACTATCGGGAGACGGACGAGCAGTACTTC
CASSYYRETDEQYF